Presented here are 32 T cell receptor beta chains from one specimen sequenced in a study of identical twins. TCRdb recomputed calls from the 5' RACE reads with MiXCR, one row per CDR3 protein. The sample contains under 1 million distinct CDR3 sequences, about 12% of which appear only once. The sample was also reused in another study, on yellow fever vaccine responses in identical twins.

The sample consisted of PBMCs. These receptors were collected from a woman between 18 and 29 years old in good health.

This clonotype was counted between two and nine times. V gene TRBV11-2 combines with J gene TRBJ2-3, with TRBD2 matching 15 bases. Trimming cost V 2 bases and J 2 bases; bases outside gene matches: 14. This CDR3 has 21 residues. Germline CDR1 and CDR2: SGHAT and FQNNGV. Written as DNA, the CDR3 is TGTGCCAGCAGCTTATTCCCCACCAACGGACTAGCGGGAGGGATCACAGATACGCAGTATTTT. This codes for CASSLFPTNGLAGGITDTQYF.

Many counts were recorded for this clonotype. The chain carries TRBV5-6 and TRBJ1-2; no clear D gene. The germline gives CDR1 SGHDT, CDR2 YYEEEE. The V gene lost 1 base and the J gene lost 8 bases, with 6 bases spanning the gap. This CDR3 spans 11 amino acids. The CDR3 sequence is CASSLFGGYTF. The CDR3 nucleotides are TGTGCCAGCAGCTTGTTTGGAGGCTACACCTTC. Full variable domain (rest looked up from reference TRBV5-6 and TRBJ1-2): DAGVTQSPTHLIKTRGQQVTLRCSPKSGHDTVSWYQQALGQGPQFIFQYYEEEERQRGNFPDRFSGHQFPNYSSELNVNALLLGDSALYLCASSLFGGYTFGSGTRLTVV.

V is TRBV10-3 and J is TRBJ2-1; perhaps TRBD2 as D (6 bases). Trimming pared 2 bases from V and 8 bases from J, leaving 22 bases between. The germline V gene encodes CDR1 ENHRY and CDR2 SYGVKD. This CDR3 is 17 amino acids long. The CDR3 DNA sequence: TGTGCCATCAGTGAGGATGGGGCGGGAATTGGGGGAGATGAGCAGTTCTTC. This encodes CAISEDGAGIGGDEQFF.

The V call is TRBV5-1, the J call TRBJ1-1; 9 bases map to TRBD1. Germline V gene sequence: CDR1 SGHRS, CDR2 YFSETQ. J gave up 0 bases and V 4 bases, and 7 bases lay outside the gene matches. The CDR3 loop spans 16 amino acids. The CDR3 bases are TGCGCCAGCAGCCTATTGACAGGGGGACTGAACACTGAAGCTTTCTTT. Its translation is CASSLLTGGLNTEAFF.

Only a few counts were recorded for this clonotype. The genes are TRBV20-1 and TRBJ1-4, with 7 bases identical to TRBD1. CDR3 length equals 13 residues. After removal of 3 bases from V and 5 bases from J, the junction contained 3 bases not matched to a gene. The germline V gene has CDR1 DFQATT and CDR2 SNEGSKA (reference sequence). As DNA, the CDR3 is TGCAGTGCTAGGGGACAGAAGAATGAAAAACTGTTTTTT. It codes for CSARGQKNEKLFF.

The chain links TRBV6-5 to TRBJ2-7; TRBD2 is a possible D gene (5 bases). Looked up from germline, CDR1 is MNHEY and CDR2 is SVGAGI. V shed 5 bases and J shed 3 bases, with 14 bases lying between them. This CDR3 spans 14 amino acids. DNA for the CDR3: TGTGCCAGCAGTACCGGGATCTCCGGCTACGAGCAGTACTTC. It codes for CASSTGISGYEQYF.

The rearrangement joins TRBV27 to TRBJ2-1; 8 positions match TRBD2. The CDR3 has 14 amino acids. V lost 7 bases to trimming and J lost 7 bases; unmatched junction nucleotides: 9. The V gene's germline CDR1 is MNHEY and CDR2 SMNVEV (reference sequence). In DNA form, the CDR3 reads TGTGCCAGCACTATGGGACTAGTGGGAAATGAGCAGTTCTTC. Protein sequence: CASTMGLVGNEQFF.

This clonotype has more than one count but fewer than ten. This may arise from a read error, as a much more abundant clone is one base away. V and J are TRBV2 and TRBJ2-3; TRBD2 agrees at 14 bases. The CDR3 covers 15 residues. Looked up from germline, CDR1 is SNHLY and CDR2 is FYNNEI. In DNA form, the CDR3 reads TGTGCCAGCAGGGGGACTAGCGGGAGCAGAGATACGCAGTATTTT. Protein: CASRGTSGSRDTQYF.

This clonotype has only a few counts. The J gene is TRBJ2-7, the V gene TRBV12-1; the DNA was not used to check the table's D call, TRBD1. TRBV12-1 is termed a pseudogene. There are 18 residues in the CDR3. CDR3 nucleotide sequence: TGTGCCAGCAGCTCTGAGCTCACCGGGCACCGGAGCTCCTACGAGCAGTACTTC. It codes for CASSSELTGHRSSYEQYF.

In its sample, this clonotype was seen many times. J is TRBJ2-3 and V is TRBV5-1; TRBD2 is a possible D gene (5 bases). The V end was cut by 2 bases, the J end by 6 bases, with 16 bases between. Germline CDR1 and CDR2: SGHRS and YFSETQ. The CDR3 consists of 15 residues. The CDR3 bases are TGCGCCAGCAGCTTACCGCTCGGTGCTAGCGATACGCAGTATTTT. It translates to CASSLPLGASDTQYF.

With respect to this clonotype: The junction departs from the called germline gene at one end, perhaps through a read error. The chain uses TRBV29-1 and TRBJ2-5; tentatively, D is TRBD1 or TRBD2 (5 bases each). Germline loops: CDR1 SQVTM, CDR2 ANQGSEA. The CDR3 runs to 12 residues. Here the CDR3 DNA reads TGCAGCGGCCATGTCCTGGGGGAGACCCTGTACTTC. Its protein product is CSGHVLGETLYF. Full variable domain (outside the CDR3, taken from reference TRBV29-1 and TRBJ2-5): SAVISQKPSRDICQRGTSLTIQCQVDSQVTMMFWYRQQPGQSLTLIATANQGSEATYESGFVIDKFPISRPNLTFSTLTVSNMSPEDSSIYLCSGHVLGETLYFGPGTRLLVL.

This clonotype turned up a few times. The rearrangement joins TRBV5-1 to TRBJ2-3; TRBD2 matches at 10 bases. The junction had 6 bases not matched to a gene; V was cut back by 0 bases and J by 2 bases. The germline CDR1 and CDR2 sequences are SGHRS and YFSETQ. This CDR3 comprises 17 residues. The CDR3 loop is CASSLVVAGGLTDTQYF. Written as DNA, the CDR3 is TGCGCCAGCAGCTTGGTGGTAGCGGGAGGTCTCACAGATACGCAGTATTTT.

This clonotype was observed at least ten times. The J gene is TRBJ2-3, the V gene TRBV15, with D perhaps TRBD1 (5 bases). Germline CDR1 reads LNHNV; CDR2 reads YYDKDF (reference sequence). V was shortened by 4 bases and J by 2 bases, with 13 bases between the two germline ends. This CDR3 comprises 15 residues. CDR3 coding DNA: TGTGCCACCAGCACAGGGTCCGAACCCACAGATACGCAGTATTTT. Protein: CATSTGSEPTDTQYF.

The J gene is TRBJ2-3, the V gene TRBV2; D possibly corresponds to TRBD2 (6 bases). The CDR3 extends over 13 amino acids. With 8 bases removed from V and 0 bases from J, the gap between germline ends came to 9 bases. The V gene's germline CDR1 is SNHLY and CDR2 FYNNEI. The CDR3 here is CASFGGSTDTQYF. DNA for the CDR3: TGTGCCAGCTTTGGAGGGAGCACAGATACGCAGTATTTT.

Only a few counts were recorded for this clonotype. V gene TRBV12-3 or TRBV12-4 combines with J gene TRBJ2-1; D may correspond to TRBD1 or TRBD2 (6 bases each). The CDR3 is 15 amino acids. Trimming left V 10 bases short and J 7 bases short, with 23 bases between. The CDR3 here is CATTRRAGGGNEQFF. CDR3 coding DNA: TGTGCCACCACAAGAAGAGCAGGAGGGGGTAATGAGCAGTTCTTC.

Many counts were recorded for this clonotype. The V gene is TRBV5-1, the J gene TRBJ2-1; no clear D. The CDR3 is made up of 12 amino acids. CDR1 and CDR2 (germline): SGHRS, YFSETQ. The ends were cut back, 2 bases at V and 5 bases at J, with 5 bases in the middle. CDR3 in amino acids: CASSFSNNEQFF. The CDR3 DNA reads TGCGCCAGCAGCTTCTCAAACAATGAGCAGTTCTTC.

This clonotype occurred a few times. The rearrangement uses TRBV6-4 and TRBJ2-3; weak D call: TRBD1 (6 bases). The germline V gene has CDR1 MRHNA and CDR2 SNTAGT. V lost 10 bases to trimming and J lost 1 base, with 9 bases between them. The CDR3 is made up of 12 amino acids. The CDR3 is CATRGGTDTQYF. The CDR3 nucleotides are TGTGCCACCAGGGGCGGCACAGATACGCAGTATTTT.

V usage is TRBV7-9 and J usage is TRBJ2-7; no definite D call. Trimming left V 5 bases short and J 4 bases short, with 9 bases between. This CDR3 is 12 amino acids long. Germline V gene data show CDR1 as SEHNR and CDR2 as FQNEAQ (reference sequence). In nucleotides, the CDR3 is TGTGCCAGCAGCGGAAAAAATTACGAGCAGTACTTC. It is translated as CASSGKNYEQYF.

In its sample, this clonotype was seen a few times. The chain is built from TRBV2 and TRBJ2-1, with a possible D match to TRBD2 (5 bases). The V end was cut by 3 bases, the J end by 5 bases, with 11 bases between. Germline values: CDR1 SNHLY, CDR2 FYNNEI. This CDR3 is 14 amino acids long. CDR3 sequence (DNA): TGTGCCAGCAGTGAGGGAGAGGTTGACAATGAGCAGTTCTTC. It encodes CASSEGEVDNEQFF.

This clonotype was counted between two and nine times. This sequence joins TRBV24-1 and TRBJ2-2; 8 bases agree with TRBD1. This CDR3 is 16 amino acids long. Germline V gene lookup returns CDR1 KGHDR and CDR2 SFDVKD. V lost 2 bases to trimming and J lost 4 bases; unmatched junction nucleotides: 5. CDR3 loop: CATSDSQDRATGELFF. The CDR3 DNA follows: TGTGCCACCAGTGATTCGCAGGACAGGGCCACCGGGGAGCTGTTTTTT.

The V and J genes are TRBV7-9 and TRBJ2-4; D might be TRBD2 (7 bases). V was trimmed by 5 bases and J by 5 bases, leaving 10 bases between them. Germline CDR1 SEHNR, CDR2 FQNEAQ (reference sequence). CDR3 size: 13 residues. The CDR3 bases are TGTGCCAGCAGCGGGGGGGCCCAAAACATTCAGTACTTC. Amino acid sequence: CASSGGAQNIQYF.

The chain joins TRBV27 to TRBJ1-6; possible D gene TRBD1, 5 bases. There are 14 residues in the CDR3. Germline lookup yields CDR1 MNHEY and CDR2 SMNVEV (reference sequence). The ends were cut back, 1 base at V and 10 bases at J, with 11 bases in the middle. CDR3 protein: CASSLFQGESPLHF. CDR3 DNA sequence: TGTGCCAGCAGTTTATTCCAGGGCGAATCACCCCTCCACTTT.

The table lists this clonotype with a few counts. CDR3 in amino acids: CASSHPYRTGPEAFF. CDR3 coding DNA: TGTGCCAGCAGTCACCCCTACCGGACAGGGCCTGAAGCTTTCTTT. This chain uses TRBV6-2 or TRBV6-3 with TRBJ1-1, with 8 nucleotides matching TRBD1. The CDR3 spans 15 residues. From germline, CDR1 is MNHEY and CDR2 SVGEGT. V was clipped by 5 bases and J by 6 bases; unmatched bases: 11.

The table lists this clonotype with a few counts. CDR3 sequence: CASSLGGGDLNTEAFF. CDR3 coding DNA: TGCGCCAGCAGCTTAGGTGGGGGCGACCTGAACACTGAAGCTTTCTTT. This sequence joins TRBV5-1 and TRBJ1-1; possible D gene TRBD1, 6 bases. CDR1 and CDR2 from the germline V gene are SGHRS and YFSETQ. The CDR3 totals 16 residues. V lost 2 bases and J lost 0, with 14 bases in between.

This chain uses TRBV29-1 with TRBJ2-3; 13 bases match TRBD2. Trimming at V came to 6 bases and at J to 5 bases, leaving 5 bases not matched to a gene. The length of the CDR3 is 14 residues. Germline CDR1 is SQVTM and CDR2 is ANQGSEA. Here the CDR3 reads CSVRTSGRGDTQYF. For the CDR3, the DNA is TGCAGCGTGAGGACTAGCGGGAGAGGAGATACGCAGTATTTT.

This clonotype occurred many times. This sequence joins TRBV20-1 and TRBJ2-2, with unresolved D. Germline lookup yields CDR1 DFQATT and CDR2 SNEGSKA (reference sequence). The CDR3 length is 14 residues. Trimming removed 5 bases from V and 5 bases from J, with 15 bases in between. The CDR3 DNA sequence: TGCAGTGCTCTTAAGCCGTCCGGGACCGGGGAGCTGTTTTTT. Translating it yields CSALKPSGTGELFF.

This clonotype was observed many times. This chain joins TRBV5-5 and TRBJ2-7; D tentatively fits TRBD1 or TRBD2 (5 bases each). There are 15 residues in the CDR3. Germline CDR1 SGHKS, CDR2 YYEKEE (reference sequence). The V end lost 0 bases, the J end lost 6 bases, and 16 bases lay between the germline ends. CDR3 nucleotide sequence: TGTGCCAGCAGCTTGGAAGGGGCGTACAGCGGCGAGCAGTACGTC. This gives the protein CASSLEGAYSGEQYV.

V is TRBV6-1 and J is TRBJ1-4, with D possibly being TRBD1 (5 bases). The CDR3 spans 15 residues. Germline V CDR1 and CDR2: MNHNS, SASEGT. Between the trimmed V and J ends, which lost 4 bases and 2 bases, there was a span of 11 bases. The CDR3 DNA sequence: TGTGCCAGCAGTGTAGTCAGGGCTACTAATGAAAAACTGTTTTTT. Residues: CASSVVRATNEKLFF.

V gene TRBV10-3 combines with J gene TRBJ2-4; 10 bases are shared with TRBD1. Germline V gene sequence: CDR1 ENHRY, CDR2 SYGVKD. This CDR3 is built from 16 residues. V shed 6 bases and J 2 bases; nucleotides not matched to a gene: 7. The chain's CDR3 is CAISQTGGESKNIQYF. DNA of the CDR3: TGTGCCATCAGCCAGACAGGGGGCGAGTCCAAAAACATTCAGTACTTC.

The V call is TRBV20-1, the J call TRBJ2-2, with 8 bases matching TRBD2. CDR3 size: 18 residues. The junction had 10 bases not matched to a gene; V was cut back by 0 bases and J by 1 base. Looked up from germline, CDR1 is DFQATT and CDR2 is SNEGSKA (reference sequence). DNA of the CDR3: TGCAGTGCTAGAGATTTGGCTAGCGGGCCCGGGAACACCGGGGAGCTGTTTTTT. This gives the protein CSARDLASGPGNTGELFF.

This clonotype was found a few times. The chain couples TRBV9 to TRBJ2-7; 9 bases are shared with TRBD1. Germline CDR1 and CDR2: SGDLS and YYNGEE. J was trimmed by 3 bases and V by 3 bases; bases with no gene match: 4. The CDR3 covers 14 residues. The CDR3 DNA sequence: TGTGCCAGCAGCGCTTCGACAGGGGGCTACGAGCAGTACTTC. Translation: CASSASTGGYEQYF.

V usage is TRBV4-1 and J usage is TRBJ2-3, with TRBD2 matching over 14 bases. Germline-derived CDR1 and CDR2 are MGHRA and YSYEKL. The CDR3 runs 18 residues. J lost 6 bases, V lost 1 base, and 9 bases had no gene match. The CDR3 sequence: CASSQVEPGLAGEDTQYF. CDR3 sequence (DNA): TGCGCCAGCAGCCAAGTAGAACCGGGACTAGCGGGAGAGGATACGCAGTATTTT.